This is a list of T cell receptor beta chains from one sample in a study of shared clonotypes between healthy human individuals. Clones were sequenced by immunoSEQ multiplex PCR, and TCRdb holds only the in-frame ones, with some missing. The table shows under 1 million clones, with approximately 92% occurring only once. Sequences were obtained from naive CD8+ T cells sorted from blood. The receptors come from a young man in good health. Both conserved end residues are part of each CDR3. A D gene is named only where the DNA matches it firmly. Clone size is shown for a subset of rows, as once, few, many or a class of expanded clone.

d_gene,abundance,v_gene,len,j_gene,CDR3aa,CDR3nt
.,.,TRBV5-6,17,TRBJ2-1,CASSFRRDFPPYNEQFF,TGTGCCAGCAGCTTTCGCCGAGACTTCCCCCCTTACAATGAGCAGTTCTTC
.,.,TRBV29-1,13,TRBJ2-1,CSVETGTHNEQFF,TGCAGCGTTGAAACAGGGACCCACAATGAGCAGTTCTTC
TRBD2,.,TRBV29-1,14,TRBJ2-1,CSTGLAGGPDEQFF,TGCAGCACCGGACTAGCGGGAGGCCCTGATGAGCAGTTCTTC
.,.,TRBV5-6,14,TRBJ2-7,CASSLARKPYEQYF,TGTGCCAGCAGCTTGGCGAGGAAGCCCTACGAGCAGTACTTC
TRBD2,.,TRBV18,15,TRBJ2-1,CASSPGREGDNEQFF,TGTGCCAGCTCACCGGGGAGGGAAGGGGACAATGAGCAGTTCTTC
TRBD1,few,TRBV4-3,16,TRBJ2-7,CASSQDWTGRVDEQYF,TGCGCCAGCAGCCAAGACTGGACAGGCAGGGTCGACGAGCAGTACTTC
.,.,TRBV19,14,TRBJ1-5,CASSIPQSNQPQHF,TGTGCCAGTAGTATACCCCAGAGCAATCAGCCCCAGCATTTT
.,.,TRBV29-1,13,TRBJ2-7,CSVMSRGSYEQYF,TGCAGCGTTATGTCGAGGGGATCCTACGAGCAGTACTTC
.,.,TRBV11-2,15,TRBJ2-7,CASSLVGLATYEQYF,TGTGCCAGCAGCTTAGTGGGGCTAGCCACTTACGAGCAGTACTTC
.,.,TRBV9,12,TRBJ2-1,CASSVGTSQQFF,TGTGCCAGCAGCGTAGGCACATCTCAGCAGTTCTTC
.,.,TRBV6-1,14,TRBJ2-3,CASDGQGVADTQYF,TGTGCCAGCGATGGGCAGGGTGTTGCAGATACGCAGTATTTT
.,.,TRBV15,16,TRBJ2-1,CATSRDRPALAAGQFF,TGTGCCACCAGCAGAGACCGGCCCGCTCTGGCGGCGGGGCAGTTCTTC
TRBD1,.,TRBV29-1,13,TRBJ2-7,CSATGQGAYEQYF,TGCAGCGCCACCGGACAGGGGGCCTACGAGCAGTACTTC
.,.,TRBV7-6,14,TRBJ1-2,CASSPTGGLGGYTF,TGTGCCAGCAGCCCCACCGGGGGTCTGGGGGGCTACACCTTC
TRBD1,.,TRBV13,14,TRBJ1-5,CASSFGQGNQPQHF,TGTGCCAGCAGCTTCGGACAGGGGAATCAGCCCCAGCATTTT
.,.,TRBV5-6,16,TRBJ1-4,CASSLWAGGLREKLFF,TGTGCCAGCAGCTTGTGGGCAGGCGGACTTCGGGAAAAACTGTTTTTT
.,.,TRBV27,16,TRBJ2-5,CASSPRASAGQETQYF,TGTGCCAGCAGTCCTCGGGCTAGCGCAGGGCAAGAGACCCAGTACTTC
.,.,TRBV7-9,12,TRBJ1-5,CASSLVGQPQHF,TGTGCCAGCAGCCTCGTTGGTCAGCCCCAGCATTTT
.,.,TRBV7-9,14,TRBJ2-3,CASSLEGRADTQYF,TGTGCCAGCAGCTTAGAAGGGAGAGCGGATACGCAGTATTTT
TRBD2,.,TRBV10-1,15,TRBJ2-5,CASSETSGREETQYF,TGCGCCAGCAGTGAGACTAGCGGGAGGGAAGAGACCCAGTACTTC
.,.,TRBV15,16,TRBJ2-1,CATSRDHYATANEQFF,TGTGCCACCAGCAGAGACCACTATGCGACAGCAAATGAGCAGTTCTTC
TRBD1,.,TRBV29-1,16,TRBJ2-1,CSVEGSETGVSNEQFF,TGCAGCGTTGAAGGTTCTGAGACAGGGGTCAGCAATGAGCAGTTCTTC
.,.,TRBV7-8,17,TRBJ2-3,CASSLGVRGSTTDTQYF,TGTGCCAGCAGCTTAGGTGTCCGGGGCAGCACCACAGATACGCAGTATTTT
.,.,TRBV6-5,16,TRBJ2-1,CASSHFARANDNEQFF,TGTGCCAGCAGTCACTTCGCCAGGGCTAACGACAATGAGCAGTTCTTC
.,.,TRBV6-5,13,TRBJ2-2,CASSYGDLLELFF,TGTGCCAGCAGTTACGGGGATTTGTTGGAGCTGTTTTTT
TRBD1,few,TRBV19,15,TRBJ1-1,CASSILGTANTEAFF,TGTGCCAGTAGTATCCTCGGGACAGCGAACACTGAAGCTTTCTTT
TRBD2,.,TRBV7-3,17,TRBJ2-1,CASSPVTSGSSYNEQFF,TGTGCCAGCAGCCCTGTGACTAGCGGGAGCTCCTACAATGAGCAGTTCTTC
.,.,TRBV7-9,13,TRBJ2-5,CASSHSAQETQYF,TGTGCCAGCAGCCACAGCGCCCAAGAGACCCAGTACTTC
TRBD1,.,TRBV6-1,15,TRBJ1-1,CASSAPEQGGFEAFF,TGTGCCAGCAGTGCACCGGAACAGGGGGGTTTTGAAGCTTTCTTT
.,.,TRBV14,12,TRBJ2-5,CASRHIGETQYF,TGTGCCAGCAGACACATAGGAGAGACCCAGTACTTC
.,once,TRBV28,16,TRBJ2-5,CASSSGPRGFQQTQYF,TGTGCCAGCAGTTCGGGCCCTAGGGGATTCCAACAGACCCAGTACTTC
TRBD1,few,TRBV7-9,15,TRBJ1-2,CASSSADRRVDGYTF,TGTGCCAGCAGCTCGGCGGACAGGCGAGTAGATGGCTACACCTTC
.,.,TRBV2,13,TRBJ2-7,CASSGTVSYEQYF,TGTGCCAGCAGTGGGACAGTCTCCTACGAGCAGTACTTC